This T cell receptor (beta chain) was identified during a study of Ad26.COV2.S vaccination and SARS-CoV-2 variants. Study-wide points: Marked by substantial breadth, spike-specific CD8+ and CD4+ T cell responses were reportedly seen after vaccination. Ad26.COV2.S recipients had broader spike-specific TCRs (P = 0.0014).

With regard to this clone: Its target is not known. Other DNA sequences in this sample translate to the same CDR3.

This CDR3 contains 12 residues. With V trimmed by 6 bases and J by 4 bases, 3 bases remained unmatched. Assay: immunoSEQ multiplex PCR; the TCRdb copy retains only in-frame clones and omits some. The table includes over 85,000 clones, over 70% detected once. The material sequenced was peripheral blood, taken after recovery from COVID-19. This chain joins TRBV12-3 or TRBV12-4 and TRBJ2-7; 7 bases fit TRBD1. The clonotype comes from a human donor who had recovered from COVID-19. The CDR3 sequence: CASSSDRYEQYF. The CDR3 region has the DNA TGTGCCAGCAGCTCGGACAGGTACGAGCAGTACTTC.